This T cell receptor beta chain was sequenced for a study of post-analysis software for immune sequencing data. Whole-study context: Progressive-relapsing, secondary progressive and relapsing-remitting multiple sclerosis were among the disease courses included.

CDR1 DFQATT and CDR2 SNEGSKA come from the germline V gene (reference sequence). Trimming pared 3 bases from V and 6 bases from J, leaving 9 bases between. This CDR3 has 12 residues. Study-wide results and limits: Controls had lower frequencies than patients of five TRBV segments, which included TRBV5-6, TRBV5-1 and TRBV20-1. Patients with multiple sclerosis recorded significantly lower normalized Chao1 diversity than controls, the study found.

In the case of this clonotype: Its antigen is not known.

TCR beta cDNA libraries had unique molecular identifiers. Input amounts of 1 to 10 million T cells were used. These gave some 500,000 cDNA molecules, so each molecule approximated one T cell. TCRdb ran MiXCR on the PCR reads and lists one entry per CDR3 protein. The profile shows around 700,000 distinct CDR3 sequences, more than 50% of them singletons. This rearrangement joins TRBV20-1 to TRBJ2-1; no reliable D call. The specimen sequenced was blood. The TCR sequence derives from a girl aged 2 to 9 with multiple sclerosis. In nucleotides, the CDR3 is TGCAGTGCTAGGAGGTCGGCCAATGAGCAGTTCTTC. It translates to CSARRSANEQFF.